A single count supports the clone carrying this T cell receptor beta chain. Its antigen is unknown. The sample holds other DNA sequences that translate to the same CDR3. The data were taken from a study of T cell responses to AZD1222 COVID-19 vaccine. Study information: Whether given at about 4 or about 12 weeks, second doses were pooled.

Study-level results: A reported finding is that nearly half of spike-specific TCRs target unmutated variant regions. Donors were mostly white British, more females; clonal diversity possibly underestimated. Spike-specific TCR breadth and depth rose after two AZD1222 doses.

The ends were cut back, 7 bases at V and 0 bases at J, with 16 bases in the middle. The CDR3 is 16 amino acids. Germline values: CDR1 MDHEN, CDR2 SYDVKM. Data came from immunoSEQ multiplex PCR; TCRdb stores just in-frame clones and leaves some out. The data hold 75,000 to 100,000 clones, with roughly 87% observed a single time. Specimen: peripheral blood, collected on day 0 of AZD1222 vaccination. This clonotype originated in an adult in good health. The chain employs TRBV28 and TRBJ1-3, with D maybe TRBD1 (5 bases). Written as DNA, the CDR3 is TGTGCCAGCACTCCGGGGGGGGTATCCTCTGGAAACACCATATATTTT. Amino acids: CASTPGGVSSGNTIYF.